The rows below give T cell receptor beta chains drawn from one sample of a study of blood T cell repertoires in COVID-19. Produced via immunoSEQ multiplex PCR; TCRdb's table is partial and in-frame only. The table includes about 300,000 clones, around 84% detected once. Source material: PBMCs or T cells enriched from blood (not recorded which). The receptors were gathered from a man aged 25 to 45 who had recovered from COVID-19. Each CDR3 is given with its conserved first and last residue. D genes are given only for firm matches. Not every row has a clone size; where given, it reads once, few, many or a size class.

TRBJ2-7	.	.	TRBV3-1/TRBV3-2	TGTGCCAGCAGCCAAGAAAGGACAGTCAGGAACGAGCAGTACTTC	CASSQERTVRNEQYF
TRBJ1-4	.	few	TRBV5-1	TGCGCCAGCAGCGCGGGGGTGGATGAAAAACTGTTTTTT	CASSAGVDEKLFF
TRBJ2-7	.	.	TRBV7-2	TGTGCCAGCAGCTTAGAGCGGGCGACGTCCTACGAGCAGTACTTC	CASSLERATSYEQYF
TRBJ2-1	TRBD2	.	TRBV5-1	TGCGCCAGCAGCTTGGTGCCGGGGGGATACAATGAGCAGTTCTTC	CASSLVPGGYNEQFF
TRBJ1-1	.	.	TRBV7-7	TGTGCTAGCAGCCCCGTGGCGGTGAACACTGAAGCTTTCTTT	CASSPVAVNTEAFF
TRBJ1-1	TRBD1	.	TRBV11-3	TGTGCCAGCAGCCCCTGGACAGGGGGGAACACTGAAGCTTTCTTT	CASSPWTGGNTEAFF
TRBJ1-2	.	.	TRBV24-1	TGTGCCACCAGTGACACCAGGGTCGGCTACACCTTC	CATSDTRVGYTF
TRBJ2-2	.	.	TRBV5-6	TGTGCCAGCAGCTCCCTAGGCAGCAGGAACACCGGGGAGCTGTTTTTT	CASSSLGSRNTGELFF
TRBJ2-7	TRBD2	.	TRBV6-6	TGTGCCAGCAGGGAGACTAGCATATACGAGCAGTACTTC	CASRETSIYEQYF
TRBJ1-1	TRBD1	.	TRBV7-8	TGTGCCAGCAGCTTTAACAGGGGACCGAACACTGAAGCTTTCTTT	CASSFNRGPNTEAFF
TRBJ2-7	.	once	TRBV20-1	TGCAGTGCTAGTAACAGGGCCAACCCTCTCCAGTACTTC	CSASNRANPLQYF
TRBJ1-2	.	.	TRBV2	TGTGCCATCAAACACGACCGGCAGGACACCTTC	CAIKHDRQDTF
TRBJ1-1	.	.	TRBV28	TGTGCCAGCACAGACTCGAACACTGAAGCTTTCTTT	CASTDSNTEAFF
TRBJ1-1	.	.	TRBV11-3	TGTGCCAGCAGCTTAAAGGGATCAGGGCGAGCTTTCTTT	CASSLKGSGRAFF
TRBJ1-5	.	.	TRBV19	TGTGCCAGTACCCTGGGGGGATATAGCAATCAGCCCCAGCATTTT	CASTLGGYSNQPQHF
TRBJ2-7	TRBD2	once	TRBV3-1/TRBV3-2	TGTGCCAGCAGCCAAGGACTAGCGGGAGGAGGGGTTTACGAGCAGTACTTC	CASSQGLAGGGVYEQYF
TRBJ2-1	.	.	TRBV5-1	TGCGCCAGCAGCTTGTATGCGGGAAGAGAGCAGTTCTTC	CASSLYAGREQFF
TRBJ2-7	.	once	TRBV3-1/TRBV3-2	TGTGCCAGCAGCCAGCGGGACTACGAGCAGTACTTC	CASSQRDYEQYF
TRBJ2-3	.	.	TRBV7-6	TGTGCCAGCAGTCTAAGAGATACGCAGTATTTT	CASSLRDTQYF
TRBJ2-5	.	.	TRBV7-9	TGTGCCAGCAGCCTGTTGGCCCAAGAGACCCAGTACTTC	CASSLLAQETQYF
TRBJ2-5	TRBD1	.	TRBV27	TGTGCCAGCAGTTCACAGGGGGTCGCGTACCAAGAGACCCAGTACTTC	CASSSQGVAYQETQYF
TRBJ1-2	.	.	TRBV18	TGTGCCAGCTCACGATCGGGAGACTATGGCTACACCTTC	CASSRSGDYGYTF
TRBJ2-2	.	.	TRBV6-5	TGTGCCAGCAGCCCCGCTAGGGGGGGGACCGGGGAGCTGTTTTTT	CASSPARGGTGELFF
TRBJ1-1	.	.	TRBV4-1	TGCGCCAGCAGCCAAGCCTTAGGGGCCATGAACACTGAAGCTTTCTTT	CASSQALGAMNTEAFF
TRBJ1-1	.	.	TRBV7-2	TGTGCCAGCAGCTTAGACGGGCAGGGTGGAACTGAAGCTTTCTTT	CASSLDGQGGTEAFF
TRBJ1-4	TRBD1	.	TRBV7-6	TGTGCCAGCAGCTCAGTCCCGGGACAGGGGGCAGATAATGAAAAACTGTTTTTT	CASSSVPGQGADNEKLFF
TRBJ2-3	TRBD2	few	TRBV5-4	TGTGCCAGCAGCTCAAGACTAGCGGGGAGCACAGATACGCAGTATTTT	CASSSRLAGSTDTQYF
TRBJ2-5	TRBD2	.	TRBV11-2	TGTGCCAGCAGCTTAGATCTTAGCGGGGGGGCCCGGGAGACCCAGTACTTC	CASSLDLSGGARETQYF
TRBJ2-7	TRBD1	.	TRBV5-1	TGCGCCAGCAGCTTTGGACAGGGAACCTACGAGCAGTACTTC	CASSFGQGTYEQYF
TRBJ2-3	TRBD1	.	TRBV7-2	TGTGCCAGCAGCTTAGCGAATCTGTGGGGGACAGGGGATACGCAGTATTTT	CASSLANLWGTGDTQYF
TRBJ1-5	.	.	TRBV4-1	TGCGCCAGCAGCCAAGATGCGGGCAGAATCAATCAGCCCCAGCATTTT	CASSQDAGRINQPQHF
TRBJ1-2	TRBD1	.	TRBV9	TGTGCCACCCGCGGACAGGGGGGGGAGGGTGGCTACACCTTC	CATRGQGGEGGYTF
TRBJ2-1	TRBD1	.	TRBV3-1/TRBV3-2	TGTGCCAGCAGGACAGGGATGGGTGAGCAGTTCTTC	CASRTGMGEQFF
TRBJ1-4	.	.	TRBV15	TGTGCCACCAGCAGAGATCGACTCCGACAGGCCGAAAAACTGTTTTTT	CATSRDRLRQAEKLFF
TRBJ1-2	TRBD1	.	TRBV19	TGTGCCAGTAGCACCCAGGGACAGCTGCCCTATGGCTACACCTTC	CASSTQGQLPYGYTF
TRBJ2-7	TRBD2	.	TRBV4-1	TGCGCCAGCAGCAGGACCGGCGGGAGCGTGCACGAGCAGTACTTC	CASSRTGGSVHEQYF
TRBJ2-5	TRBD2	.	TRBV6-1	TGTGCCAGCAGTGAAAATCCGGGGGGTCGGGAGACCCAGTACTTC	CASSENPGGRETQYF
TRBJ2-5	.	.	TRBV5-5	TGTGCCAGCAGCCGCTACACAGGGAAAGAGACCCAGTACTTC	CASSRYTGKETQYF
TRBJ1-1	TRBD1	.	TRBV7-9	TGTGCCAGCAGCTTTAAGAGGACAGGGGGAGTAGACACTGAAGCTTTCTTT	CASSFKRTGGVDTEAFF
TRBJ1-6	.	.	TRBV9	TGTGCCAGCAGCGTGGAGGGTCATAATTCACCCCTCCACTTT	CASSVEGHNSPLHF
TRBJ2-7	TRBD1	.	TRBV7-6	TGTGCCAGCAGCCCCCTAGGAGGACAGGGCTCCTACGAGCAGTACTTC	CASSPLGGQGSYEQYF
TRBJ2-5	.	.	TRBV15	TGTGCCACCAGCAGAGTCGGGGAGGAGACCCAGTACTTC	CATSRVGEETQYF
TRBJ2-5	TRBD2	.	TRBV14	TGTGCCAGCAGCCAAGATTACGGTAGCGGGGGGGCGGTTCGAGAGACCCAGTACTTC	CASSQDYGSGGAVRETQYF
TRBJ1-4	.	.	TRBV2	TGTGCCAGCAGTGTACAGGGTTTAACTAATGAAAAACTGTTTTTT	CASSVQGLTNEKLFF
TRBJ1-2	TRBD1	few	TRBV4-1	TGCGCCAGCAGCCCGAGACAGGGGTTGGTCTATGGCTACACCTTC	CASSPRQGLVYGYTF
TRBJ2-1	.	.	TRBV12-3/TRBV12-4	TGTGCCAGCAGGGAGGTGGATGAGCAGTTCTTC	CASREVDEQFF
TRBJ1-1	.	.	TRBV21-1	TGTGCCAGCACCTCGGGACAGGGGGAGAACACTGAAGCTTTCTTT	CASTSGQGENTEAFF
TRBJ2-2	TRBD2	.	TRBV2	TGTGCCAGCAGTGAAGCGGGAGGGTGGAACACCGGGGAGCTGTTTTTT	CASSEAGGWNTGELFF
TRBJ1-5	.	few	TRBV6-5	TGTGCCAGCAGTTACTCCCAGGGATCACAGCCCCAGCATTTT	CASSYSQGSQPQHF
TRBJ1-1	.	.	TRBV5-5	TGTGCCAGCAGCTGGTCCGGGGGAGGTGTGAACACTGAAGCTTTCTTT	CASSWSGGGVNTEAFF
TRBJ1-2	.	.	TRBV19	TGTGCCAGTAGTATGAGTGGGGACTCCAACGCTGGCTACACCTTC	CASSMSGDSNAGYTF
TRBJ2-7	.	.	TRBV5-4	TGTGCCAGCAGCTCGGGTCCCGGGACACTCTACGAGCAGTACTTC	CASSSGPGTLYEQYF
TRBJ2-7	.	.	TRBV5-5	TGTGCCAGCAGCCACTTCCCATCTGGGCCTGGAGGCTACGAGCAGTACTTC	CASSHFPSGPGGYEQYF
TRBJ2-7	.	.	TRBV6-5	TGTGCCAGCAGGGGCGACAGGAAGCAGTACTTC	CASRGDRKQYF
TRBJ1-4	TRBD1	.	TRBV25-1	TGTGCCAGCAGTGATTTTGGGGACAGCGAGCTGTTGGAAAAACTGTTTTTT	CASSDFGDSELLEKLFF
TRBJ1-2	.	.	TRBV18	TGTGCCAGCTCCGCCCCCGGCAGGGGTTTAGAGAACTATGGCTACACCTTC	CASSAPGRGLENYGYTF
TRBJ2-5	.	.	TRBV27	TGTGCCAGCACCCCATCGACGCCCGGTAGGGGAAGAGAGACCCAGTACTTC	CASTPSTPGRGRETQYF
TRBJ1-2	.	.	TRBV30	TGTGCCTGGAGCCACACCACAGGGTATGGCTACACCTTC	CAWSHTTGYGYTF
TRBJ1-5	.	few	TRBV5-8	TGTGCCAGCAGCTTGCGGGGGGGCAGTGGTGGCAATCAGCCCCAGCATTTT	CASSLRGGSGGNQPQHF